These T cell receptor beta chains were read from a single sample in a study of T cells in Graves' hyperthyroidism and ophthalmopathy. Via MiXCR, TCRdb re-called the multiplex PCR reads, giving one row per CDR3 protein. The table includes 550,000 to 600,000 distinct CDR3 sequences, 13% to 15% detected once. Sequencing was done on a sample of blood. The source is a woman aged 18 to 35 with Graves' ophthalmopathy. The conserved cysteine and the conserved F or W are not part of the CDR3 here. Fields, in order: V gene, J gene, CDR3 length, D gene, CDR3 protein. D genes are given only for firm matches.

V gene: TRBV5-1
J gene: TRBJ2-7
CDR3 length: 16
D gene: .
CDR3 protein: ASSYTLQTVPNSYEQY

V gene: TRBV28
J gene: TRBJ1-6
CDR3 length: 17
D gene: TRBD1
CDR3 protein: ASSSTRDRRTSYNSPLH

V gene: TRBV28
J gene: TRBJ1-2
CDR3 length: 13
D gene: TRBD1
CDR3 protein: ASSLGRDRGWGYT

V gene: TRBV27
J gene: TRBJ2-7
CDR3 length: 15
D gene: .
CDR3 protein: ASRLLLQGGLSYEQY

V gene: TRBV5-6
J gene: TRBJ1-1
CDR3 length: 12
D gene: TRBD1
CDR3 protein: ASSLTGQGDEAF

V gene: TRBV4-1
J gene: TRBJ1-5
CDR3 length: 14
D gene: .
CDR3 protein: ASSQHRTDRNQPQH

V gene: TRBV7-6
J gene: TRBJ1-1
CDR3 length: 12
D gene: .
CDR3 protein: ASSSDRMNTEAF

V gene: TRBV7-8
J gene: TRBJ2-7
CDR3 length: 15
D gene: TRBD2
CDR3 protein: ASSPSRLAGGPYEQY

V gene: TRBV27
J gene: TRBJ2-7
CDR3 length: 12
D gene: .
CDR3 protein: ASSLLSQGYEQY

V gene: TRBV28
J gene: TRBJ1-5
CDR3 length: 13
D gene: .
CDR3 protein: ASSFYLKGNQPQH

V gene: TRBV27
J gene: TRBJ1-2
CDR3 length: 12
D gene: .
CDR3 protein: ASRAIQGVYGYT

V gene: TRBV2
J gene: TRBJ2-1
CDR3 length: 10
D gene: TRBD2
CDR3 protein: ATGTSSNEQF

V gene: TRBV2
J gene: TRBJ2-2
CDR3 length: 14
D gene: TRBD1
CDR3 protein: ASDDRARANTGELF